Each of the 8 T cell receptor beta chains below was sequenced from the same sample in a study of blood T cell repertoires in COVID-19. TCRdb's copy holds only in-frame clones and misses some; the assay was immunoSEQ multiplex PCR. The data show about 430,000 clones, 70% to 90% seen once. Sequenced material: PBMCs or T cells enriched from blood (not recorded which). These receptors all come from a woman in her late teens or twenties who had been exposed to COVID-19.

In DNA form, the CDR3 reads TGTGCCTGGAGAATCAGGACAGGGTCGCGGTACAGCTACACCTTC. This gives the protein CAWRIRTGSRYSYTF. The V and J genes are TRBV30 and TRBJ1-2; TRBD1 matches at 8 bases. The CDR3 extends over 15 amino acids. Germline V gives CDR1 GTSNPN, CDR2 SVGIG (reference sequence). V dropped 3 bases and J dropped 9; count of bases not matched to a gene: 15.

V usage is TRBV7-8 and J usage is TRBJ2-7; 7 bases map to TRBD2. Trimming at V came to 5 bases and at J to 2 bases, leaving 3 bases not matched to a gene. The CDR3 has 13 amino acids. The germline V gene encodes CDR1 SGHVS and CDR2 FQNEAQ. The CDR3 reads CASSHSGAYEQYF. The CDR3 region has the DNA TGTGCCAGCAGCCACAGCGGGGCCTACGAGCAGTACTTC.

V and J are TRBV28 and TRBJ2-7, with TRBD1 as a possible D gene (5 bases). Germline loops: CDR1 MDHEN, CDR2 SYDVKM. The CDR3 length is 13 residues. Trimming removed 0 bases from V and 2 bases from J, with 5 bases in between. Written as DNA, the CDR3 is TGTGCCAGCAGTTTATGGACAGCCTACGAGCAGTACTTC. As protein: CASSLWTAYEQYF.

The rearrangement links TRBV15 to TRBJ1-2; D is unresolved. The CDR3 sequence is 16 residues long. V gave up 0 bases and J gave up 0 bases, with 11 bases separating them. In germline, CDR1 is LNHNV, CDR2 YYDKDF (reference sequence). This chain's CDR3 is CATSRDGSRANYGYTF. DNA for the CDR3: TGTGCCACCAGCAGAGATGGGTCGAGGGCTAACTATGGCTACACCTTC.

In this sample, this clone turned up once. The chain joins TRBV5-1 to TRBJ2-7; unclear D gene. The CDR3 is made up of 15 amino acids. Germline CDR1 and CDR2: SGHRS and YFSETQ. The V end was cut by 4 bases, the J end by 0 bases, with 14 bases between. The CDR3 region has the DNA TGCGCCAGCAGCGACTCCCGGCTGGACTCCTACGAGCAGTACTTC. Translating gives CASSDSRLDSYEQYF.

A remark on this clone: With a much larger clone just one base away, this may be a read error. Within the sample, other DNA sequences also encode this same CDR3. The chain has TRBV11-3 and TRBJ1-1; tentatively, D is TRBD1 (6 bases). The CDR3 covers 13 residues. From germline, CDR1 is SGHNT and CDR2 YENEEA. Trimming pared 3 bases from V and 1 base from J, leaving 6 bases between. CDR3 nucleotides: TGTGCCAGCAGCTTGGGACAGAACACTGAAGCTTTCTTT. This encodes CASSLGQNTEAFF.

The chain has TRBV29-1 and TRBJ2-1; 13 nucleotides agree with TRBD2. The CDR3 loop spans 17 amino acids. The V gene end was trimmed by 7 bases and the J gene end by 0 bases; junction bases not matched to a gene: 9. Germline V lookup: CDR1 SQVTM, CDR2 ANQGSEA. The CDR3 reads CSGAGTSGASSYNEQFF. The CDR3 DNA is TGCAGCGGGGCCGGGACTAGCGGGGCCTCCTCCTACAATGAGCAGTTCTTC.

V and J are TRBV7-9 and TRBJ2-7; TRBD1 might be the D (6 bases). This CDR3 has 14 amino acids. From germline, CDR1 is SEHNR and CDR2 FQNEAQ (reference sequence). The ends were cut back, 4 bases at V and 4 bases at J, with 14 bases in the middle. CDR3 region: CASSSYRALYEQYF. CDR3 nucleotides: TGTGCCAGCAGCTCTTACAGGGCATTATACGAGCAGTACTTC.